The T cell receptor beta chain under discussion was sequenced for a study of blood T cell repertoires in COVID-19. Study details: Sites in the United States, Italy and Spain provided acute and convalescent COVID-19 samples. Sample material is recorded as cDNA or gDNA derived from T cells, B-cell-depleted T cells, or PBMCs.

The CDR3 extends over 15 amino acids. Per germline, CDR1 SGHDN and CDR2 FVKESK. Trimming cost V 0 bases and J 3 bases; bases outside gene matches: 0. Source study methods: Estimated nucleated cell counts came from reference gene primer amplification. Only in-frame clones appear in the TCRdb table, and some are missing; sequencing was by immunoSEQ multiplex PCR. The D gene and trimming were derived from the DNA, and the V and J assignments and clone size from that table. The table lists some 120,000 clones, more than 60% of them singletons. V and J are TRBV14 and TRBJ2-1; 9 bases are a match to TRBD2. The sample consisted of peripheral blood. This clonotype was obtained from a woman aged 70-85 years with acute or convalescent COVID-19. Here the CDR3 reads CASSQDSGSYNEQFF. CDR3 nucleotides: TGTGCCAGCAGCCAAGATAGCGGGAGCTACAATGAGCAGTTCTTC.